The subject of this entry is one T cell receptor (beta chain). Some clones are missing from TCRdb's copy, which holds only in-frame ones; the method was immunoSEQ multiplex PCR. The repertoire holds 50,000 to 65,000 clones, nearly 90% seen once, with roughly 5% in the top ten. Germline-derived CDR1 and CDR2 are SGHAT and FQDESV (reference sequence). Between the trimmed V and J ends, which lost 5 bases and 10 bases, there was a span of 14 bases. The CDR3 is 12 residues long. This sample is drawn from a study of OX40 agonist ivuxolimab in advanced cancers. Autoimmune disease history or systemic immunosuppression barred patients. Sampling of blood occurred at baseline, cycle 4 day 1, and cycle 7 day 1.

The sequencing here drew on CD4+ or CD8+ T cells sorted from blood, taken in a trial of the OX40 agonist ivuxolimab. The chain employs TRBV11-1 and TRBJ1-2; TRBD1 is a possible D gene (6 bases). This TCR came from an adult with an advanced solid tumor such as melanoma, head and neck, liver or kidney cancer. Here the CDR3 DNA reads TGTGCCAGCAGCAAGAGACAGGCCCCCTACACCTTC. Its translation is CASSKRQAPYTF.